This TCR beta chain appears in the sequencing data of a study of T cells in Graves' hyperthyroidism and ophthalmopathy. This CDR3 has 15 residues. Germline-derived CDR1 and CDR2 are DFQATT and SNEGSKA (reference sequence). V lost 7 bases, J lost 0 bases, and 7 bases stayed unmatched. It was RNA transcripts that yielded the amplified TCR beta CDR3 regions. The study used the HTBI primer set for a first-round RT-PCR of the TCR CDR3. A single record per CDR3 protein comes from TCRdb applying MiXCR to the multiplex PCR reads. The data show fewer than 250,000 distinct CDR3 sequences, roughly 15% seen once. This clonotype showed up many times.

The sequenced material came from blood. The receptor comes from a man aged 50 to 59 with Graves' hyperthyroidism. The chain combines TRBV20-1 with TRBJ1-4, with 8 positions matching TRBD1. The CDR3 DNA sequence: TGCAGTGTTTTGGACAGGGAAGCAACTAATGAAAAACTGTTTTTT. It encodes CSVLDREATNEKLFF.